A single sample gave rise to the 4 T cell receptor beta chains below, sequenced in a study of cytomegalovirus exposure and HLA in healthy donors. The repertoire was sequenced with immunoSEQ multiplex PCR; TCRdb's copy has only in-frame clones and lacks some. The data contain tens of thousands of clones, about 92% of them singletons. The source material was PBMCs. The receptors come from a man younger than 35 in good health and CMV-seronegative.

This clone was counted once. This chain connects TRBV18 to TRBJ1-2; a weak D match, TRBD1 (6 bases). Trimming pared 6 bases from V and 2 bases from J, leaving 13 bases between. Germline CDR1 KGHSH, CDR2 LQKENI. The CDR3 sequence is 14 residues long. CDR3 loop: CASSQGSGNYGYTF. The CDR3 bases are TGTGCCAGCTCCCAGGGGTCAGGGAACTATGGCTACACCTTC.

The chain combines TRBV5-1 with TRBJ2-5; D is perhaps TRBD2 (7 bases). The CDR3 runs 15 residues. V was trimmed by 4 bases and J by 5 bases, leaving 18 bases between them. CDR1 and CDR2 from the germline V gene are SGHRS and YFSETQ. For the CDR3, the DNA is TGCGCCAGCAGCCTAAACGGAGGGGGAGGGGAGACCCAGTACTTC. Translation gives CASSLNGGGGETQYF.

This clone was recorded once. V usage is TRBV30 and J usage is TRBJ2-3; D uncertain. V was cut by 0 bases and J by 5 bases, with 3 bases left in between. The germline CDR1 and CDR2 sequences are GTSNPN and SVGIG (reference sequence). The CDR3 has 11 residues. DNA for the CDR3: TGTGCCTGGAGTGTACAAGATACGCAGTATTTT. It is translated as CAWSVQDTQYF.

The chain uses TRBV5-6 and TRBJ1-4; tentatively, D is TRBD1 (5 bases). The V and J ends lost 4 bases and 4 bases respectively, with 14 bases between them. Germline values: CDR1 SGHDT, CDR2 YYEEEE. The CDR3 contains 15 residues. This CDR3 reads CASSGRQNLNEKLFF. The CDR3 coding sequence is TGTGCCAGCAGCGGCAGACAGAATCTTAATGAAAAACTGTTTTTT.